This record concerns one TCR beta chain sequence. The entry originates in a study of cytomegalovirus exposure and HLA in healthy donors. PCR primers comprised 60 Vbeta and 13 Jbeta primers. Only in-frame clones appear in the TCRdb table, and some are missing; sequencing was by immunoSEQ multiplex PCR. The sample has 110,000 or so clones, under 80% seen once. The ends lost 5 bases at V and 2 bases at J; junction bases unmatched: 7. This CDR3 spans 14 amino acids. Germline V CDR1 and CDR2: GTSNPN, SVGIG (reference sequence). Source material: PBMCs. The sequence came from a woman between 40 and 50 years old in good health and CMV-seropositive. V usage is TRBV30 and J usage is TRBJ2-7; TRBD2 aligns across 9 bases. The CDR3 DNA is TGTGCCTGGCAGCGGGAGGCATTCCCCTACGAGCAGTACTTC. This gives the protein CAWQREAFPYEQYF.